The following is a T cell receptor (beta chain) sequence with its context. The antigen remains undetermined. Samples each yielded cDNA through eight separate reactions. Using the 5' RACE reads, TCRdb records one entry per CDR3 protein without DNA. The listing records more than 350,000 distinct CDR3 sequences. This specimen belongs to a study of monozygotic twins with inflammatory bowel disease. General study points: Healthy co-twins had higher TCRbeta inverse Simpson diversity than their IBD twins.

CDR1 LNHDA and CDR2 SQIVND come from the germline V gene (reference sequence). The CDR3 covers 12 residues. Donors each contributed one blood sample measuring around 2.5 ml. The sequenced sample consisted of blood. The sequence was collected from a human donor with ulcerative colitis or Crohn's disease, or a healthy co-twin of an affected twin (not recorded which). The V and J genes are TRBV19 and TRBJ2-7; TCRdb's D gene call, TRBD1, goes unchecked for lack of DNA. CDR3: CASSQGANEQYF.